The 15 T cell receptor beta chains presented below share a single source sample, sequenced in a study of control samples from healthy donors and cancer patients. Measured with immunoSEQ multiplex PCR; TCRdb has only the in-frame clones, and not every one. The sample shows approximately 170,000 clones, around nine tenths of them seen only once. The sequenced sample was blood. The receptor set was obtained from a young man in good health.

A word on this clone: Germline and junction disagree at one end, which may indicate a read error. The chain carries TRBV6-5 and TRBJ2-7; D ambiguous. Germline V CDR1 and CDR2: MNHEY, SVGAGI. CDR3 length: 13 residues. DNA for the CDR3: TGTGCCAGCAGTTACAGGGCCTCCAACGAGCAGTACTTC. It codes for CASSYRASNEQYF.

The V and J genes are TRBV6-5 and TRBJ1-1, with TRBD1 identical over 8 bases. Per the germline V gene, CDR1 is MNHEY and CDR2 is SVGAGI. CDR3 length: 13 residues. With V trimmed by 6 bases and J by 8 bases, 8 bases remained unmatched. The CDR3 here is CASSSRGDREAFF. In DNA, the CDR3 is TGTGCCAGCAGCAGTCGAGGGGACAGGGAAGCTTTCTTT.

The chain employs TRBV10-3 and TRBJ2-5; 8 nucleotides align to TRBD2. This CDR3 is built from 15 residues. Germline CDR1 reads ENHRY; CDR2 reads SYGVKD. J was trimmed by 5 bases and V by 5 bases; bases with no gene match: 10. For the CDR3, the DNA is TGTGCCATCAGTCACCCTGGAAGCGGGAGCGAGACCCAGTACTTC. Protein product: CAISHPGSGSETQYF.

The V gene is TRBV5-6, the J gene TRBJ2-1, with TRBD2 as a possible D gene (6 bases). The CDR3 loop spans 16 amino acids. Per germline, CDR1 SGHDT and CDR2 YYEEEE. V gave up 7 bases and J gave up 0 bases, with 17 bases separating them. CDR3 in DNA: TGTGCCAGCTTTACGGTCGCGGGAAGCTCCTACAATGAGCAGTTCTTC. Its protein product is CASFTVAGSSYNEQFF.

Here the CDR3 reads CASGGQGPQETQYF. Here the CDR3 DNA reads TGCGCCAGCGGTGGACAGGGACCCCAAGAGACCCAGTACTTC. The chain uses TRBV5-1 and TRBJ2-5, with 8 bases identical to TRBD1. The CDR3 spans 14 residues. The ends lost 7 bases at V and 1 base at J; junction bases unmatched: 6. In germline, CDR1 is SGHRS, CDR2 YFSETQ.

As to this clone: Other nucleotide sequences in the sample specify the same CDR3. The rearrangement uses TRBV18 and TRBJ2-5; D possibly corresponds to TRBD2 (5 bases). V was trimmed by 3 bases and J by 5 bases, leaving 10 bases between them. The CDR3 consists of 13 residues. Germline CDR1 and CDR2: KGHSH and LQKENI. Written as DNA, the CDR3 is TGTGCCAGCTCACCTCTAGCAGGCGAGACCCAGTACTTC. Protein: CASSPLAGETQYF. Combining the CDR3 with reference TRBV18 and TRBJ2-5 gives the whole variable domain NAGVMQNPRHLVRRRGQEARLRCSPMKGHSHVYWYRQLPEEGLKFMVYLQKENIIDESGMPKERFSAEFPKEGPSILRIQQVVRGDSAAYFCASSPLAGETQYFGPGTRLLVL.

The chain recombines TRBV2 with TRBJ1-2, with 9 bases matching TRBD1. The junction had 6 bases not matched to a gene; V was cut back by 5 bases and J by 2 bases. This CDR3 is 15 amino acids long. CDR1 is SNHLY, CDR2 FYNNEI, per germline. The CDR3 DNA is TGTGCCAGCAGTCGGACAGGGGAGAAGAACTATGGCTACACCTTC. Translation: CASSRTGEKNYGYTF.

The V gene is TRBV4-3, the J gene TRBJ2-3; 9 bases align to TRBD2. V lost 1 base and J lost 5; bases outside the gene matches: 7. The CDR3 runs to 16 residues. Germline V lookup: CDR1 LGHNA, CDR2 YSLEER. DNA of the CDR3: TGCGCCAGCAGCCAAGGCCCAGCGGGGGGTCGAGATACGCAGTATTTT. Translation gives CASSQGPAGGRDTQYF.

V and J are TRBV5-1 and TRBJ2-7; 10 bases fit TRBD2. V dropped 3 bases and J dropped 1; count of bases not matched to a gene: 4. CDR3 length: 15 residues. CDR1 is SGHRS, CDR2 YFSETQ, per germline. The CDR3 is CASSYVAGGSYEQYF. In DNA form, the CDR3 reads TGCGCCAGCAGCTATGTAGCGGGAGGATCCTACGAGCAGTACTTC.

V and J are TRBV9 and TRBJ2-1; 8 positions match TRBD2. This CDR3 has 16 amino acids. With 1 base clipped from V and 7 bases from J, the junction kept 10 bases outside the gene matches. CDR1 and CDR2 from the germline V gene are SGDLS and YYNGEE. DNA of the CDR3: TGTGCCAGCAGCGTACTCTCCGGGAGGGCCAAAAATGAGCAGTTCTTC. Its translation: CASSVLSGRAKNEQFF.

The chain joins TRBV29-1 to TRBJ2-7; D might be TRBD2 (7 bases). The CDR3 consists of 15 residues. The V gene lost 3 bases and the J gene lost 5 bases, with 20 bases spanning the gap. In germline, CDR1 is SQVTM, CDR2 ANQGSEA. The CDR3 is CSVDGPAGADHEQYF. The DNA for the CDR3 is TGCAGCGTTGACGGGCCCGCGGGGGCCGACCACGAGCAGTACTTC.

This clone was counted a single time. V is TRBV5-8 and J is TRBJ2-7; possibly TRBD1 for D (5 bases). The CDR3 length is 12 residues. Per germline, CDR1 SGHTS and CDR2 YDEGEE. Trimming took off 1 base at V and 5 bases at J, with 7 bases between the two ends. The CDR3 DNA reads TGTGCCAGCAGCTTGAACAGGAACGAGCAGTACTTC. Encoded protein: CASSLNRNEQYF.

The chain employs TRBV29-1 and TRBJ2-7; 13 bases align to TRBD2. Germline CDR1 reads SQVTM; CDR2 reads ANQGSEA. The V segment lost 0 bases and the J segment 5 bases; nucleotides outside the gene matches: 4. The CDR3 is 15 amino acids. The CDR3 sequence is CSVEEGTSGVHEQYF. In DNA, the CDR3 is TGCAGCGTTGAAGAAGGGACTAGCGGGGTCCACGAGCAGTACTTC.

This sequence joins TRBV6-5 and TRBJ1-6; no clear D. Per the germline V gene, CDR1 is MNHEY and CDR2 is SVGAGI. The V and J ends lost 7 bases and 10 bases respectively, with 17 bases between them. The CDR3 is 14 residues long. The DNA of the CDR3 is TGTGCCAGCACCCGCGACGACCGTGGGTCACCCCTCCACTTT. The encoded protein is CASTRDDRGSPLHF.

The chain employs TRBV19 and TRBJ2-2; maybe TRBD1 (6 bases). This CDR3 comprises 13 residues. The V end lost 5 bases, the J end lost 5 bases, and 9 bases lay between the germline ends. Germline CDR1 is LNHDA and CDR2 is SQIVND (reference sequence). CDR3 DNA sequence: TGTGCCAGTAGTCTAGGGACAACCGGGGAGCTGTTTTTT. Protein product: CASSLGTTGELFF.